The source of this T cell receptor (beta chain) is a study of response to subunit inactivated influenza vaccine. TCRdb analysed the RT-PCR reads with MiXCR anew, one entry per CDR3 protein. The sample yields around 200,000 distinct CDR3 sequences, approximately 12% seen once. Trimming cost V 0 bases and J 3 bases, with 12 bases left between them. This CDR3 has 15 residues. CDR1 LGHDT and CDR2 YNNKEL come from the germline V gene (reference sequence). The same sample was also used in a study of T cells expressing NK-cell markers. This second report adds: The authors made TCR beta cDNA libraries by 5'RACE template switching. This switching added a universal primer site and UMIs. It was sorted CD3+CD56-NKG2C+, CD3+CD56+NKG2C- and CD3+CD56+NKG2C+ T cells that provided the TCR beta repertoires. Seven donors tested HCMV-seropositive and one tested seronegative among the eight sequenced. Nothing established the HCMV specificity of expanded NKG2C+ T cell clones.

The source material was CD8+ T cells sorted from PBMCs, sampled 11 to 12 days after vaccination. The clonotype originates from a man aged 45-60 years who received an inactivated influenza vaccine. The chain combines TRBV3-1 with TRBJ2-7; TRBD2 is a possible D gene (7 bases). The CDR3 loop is CASSQEGGLFYEQYF. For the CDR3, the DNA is TGTGCCAGCAGCCAAGAAGGGGGACTATTCTACGAGCAGTACTTC.